One sample yielded the 26 T cell receptor beta chains listed below, sequenced in a study of T cell responses to AZD1222 COVID-19 vaccine. Profiling relied on immunoSEQ multiplex PCR, and the TCRdb table lists in-frame clones only, not all of them. The table records 80,000 to 100,000 clones, 89% of them present only once. The sequences come from peripheral blood, collected on day 0 of MenACWY control vaccination. The source is an adult in good health.

The CDR3 is CASSPDYASSQFF. The CDR3 DNA follows: TGTGCCAGCAGCCCGGACTATGCCTCTTCCCAGTTCTTC. The chain joins TRBV11-2 to TRBJ2-1; D possibly corresponds to TRBD2 (6 bases). V was clipped by 5 bases and J by 13 bases, with 18 bases between them. CDR3 size: 13 residues. Looked up from germline, CDR1 is SGHAT and CDR2 is FQNNGV.

The V gene is TRBV4-2, the J gene TRBJ1-3; no clear D. V gave up 3 bases and J gave up 0 bases, with 9 bases separating them. The CDR3 spans 15 residues. CDR1 is LGHNA and CDR2 is YNFKEQ in the germline V gene. The CDR3 protein is CASSQEYSSGNTIYF. In DNA form, the CDR3 reads TGTGCCAGCAGCCAGGAATATAGCTCTGGAAACACCATATATTTT.

The sample holds a few counts of this clone. V is TRBV7-3 and J is TRBJ2-6; either TRBD1 or TRBD2 may supply D (5 bases each). The CDR3 runs 15 residues. From germline, CDR1 is SGHTA and CDR2 FQGTGA. The germline V and J ends were trimmed by 0 bases and 4 bases, with 7 bases remaining between them. In DNA, the CDR3 is TGTGCCAGCAGCTTAACCGGGGACGGGGCCAACGTCCTGACTTTC. This encodes CASSLTGDGANVLTF. The entire variable domain, with the rest obtained from reference TRBV7-3 and TRBJ2-6, is as follows: GAGVSQTPSNKVTEKGKYVELRCDPISGHTALYWYRQSLGQGPEFLIYFQGTGAADDSGLPNDRFFAVRPEGSVSTLKIQRTERGDSAVYLCASSLTGDGANVLTFGAGSRLTVL.

V and J are TRBV20-1 and TRBJ2-1; no clear D gene. V shed 5 bases and J shed 4 bases, with 6 bases lying between them. CDR1 and CDR2 from the germline V gene are DFQATT and SNEGSKA (reference sequence). The CDR3 consists of 11 residues. CDR3 loop: CSAGLYNEQFF. The CDR3 bases are TGCAGTGCTGGGTTATACAATGAGCAGTTCTTC.

The V and J genes are TRBV19 and TRBJ1-1; maybe TRBD1 (6 bases). V was shortened by 5 bases and J by 0 bases, with 10 bases between the two germline ends. The CDR3 extends over 14 amino acids. Germline CDR1 LNHDA, CDR2 SQIVND (reference sequence). For the CDR3, the DNA is TGTGCCAGTAGTTTAGGGGGAGTGAACACTGAAGCTTTCTTT. This translates into CASSLGGVNTEAFF.

The chain has TRBV4-1 and TRBJ2-2; D is undetermined. The CDR3 sequence is 16 residues long. Germline V CDR1 and CDR2: MGHRA, YSYEKL. Trimming took off 2 bases at V and 0 bases at J, with 10 bases between the two ends. The CDR3 spells CASSQPQIANTGELFF. The CDR3 DNA is TGCGCCAGCAGCCAACCACAGATCGCGAACACCGGGGAGCTGTTTTTT.

The chain uses TRBV4-2 and TRBJ2-3, with D perhaps matching TRBD2 (7 bases). Trimming pared 0 bases from V and 5 bases from J, leaving 12 bases between. The CDR3 totals 15 residues. Germline lookup yields CDR1 LGHNA and CDR2 YNFKEQ. CDR3 residues: CASSQDPGGKDTQYF. The CDR3 coding sequence is TGTGCCAGCAGCCAAGATCCGGGGGGCAAAGATACGCAGTATTTT.

The rearrangement joins TRBV10-3 to TRBJ1-2; 7 positions agree with TRBD1. Germline-derived CDR1 and CDR2 are ENHRY and SYGVKD. The CDR3 runs to 15 residues. Trimming removed 0 bases from V and 4 bases from J; junction bases left unmatched: 5. CDR3 in amino acids: CAISESDRLIYGYTF. The CDR3 nucleotides are TGTGCCATCAGTGAGTCGGACAGGCTGATCTATGGCTACACCTTC.

V usage is TRBV29-1 and J usage is TRBJ2-1, with 7 nucleotides matching TRBD2. The CDR3 length is 17 residues. The V segment lost 0 bases and the J segment 0 bases; nucleotides outside the gene matches: 8. The germline gives CDR1 SQVTM, CDR2 ANQGSEA. The CDR3 DNA reads TGCAGCGTTGAAGAACCCTCGGGGGGAGACTCCTACAATGAGCAGTTCTTC. Its protein product is CSVEEPSGGDSYNEQFF.

This sequence joins TRBV11-1 and TRBJ1-5; D is ambiguous. CDR1 is SGHAT, CDR2 FQDESV, per germline (reference sequence). V gave up 2 bases and J gave up 5 bases, with 7 bases separating them. The length of the CDR3 is 13 residues. The CDR3, as DNA: TGTGCCAGCAGCTTATGGCGAGATCAGCCCCAGCATTTT. Its translation: CASSLWRDQPQHF. Looking up the rest from reference TRBV11-1 and TRBJ1-5 gives the full variable domain: EAEVAQSPRYKITEKSQAVAFWCDPISGHATLYWYRQILGQGPELLVQFQDESVVDDSQLPKDRFSAERLKGVDSTLKIQPAELGDSAMYLCASSLWRDQPQHFGDGTRLSIL.

The chain links TRBV7-2 to TRBJ2-7; no definite D call. Germline V lookup: CDR1 SGHTA, CDR2 FQGNSA. The ends were cut back, 3 bases at V and 3 bases at J, with 6 bases in the middle. The CDR3 is 12 amino acids. CDR3 sequence: CASSFIDYEQYF. DNA for the CDR3: TGTGCCAGCAGCTTTATAGACTACGAGCAGTACTTC.

This sequence joins TRBV9 and TRBJ2-7; TRBD1 agrees at 9 bases. J was trimmed by 3 bases and V by 0 bases; bases with no gene match: 4. CDR1 SGDLS and CDR2 YYNGEE come from the germline V gene. The CDR3 runs 15 residues. The CDR3 reads CASSVGRTGDYEQYF. In DNA form, the CDR3 reads TGTGCCAGCAGCGTAGGGCGGACAGGGGACTACGAGCAGTACTTC. The variable domain in full, with the rest retrieved from reference TRBV9 and TRBJ2-7, is DSGVTQTPKHLITATGQRVTLRCSPRSGDLSVYWYQQSLDQGLQFLIQYYNGEERAKGNILERFSAQQFPDLHSELNLSSLELGDSALYFCASSVGRTGDYEQYFGPGTRLTVT.

The chain recombines TRBV7-2 with TRBJ2-3; D gene uncertain. The germline V and J ends were trimmed by 2 bases and 0 bases, with 6 bases remaining between them. The CDR3 extends over 14 amino acids. Germline assignment: CDR1 SGHTA and CDR2 FQGNSA. The CDR3 sequence is CASSLIASTDTQYF. As DNA, the CDR3 is TGTGCCAGCAGCTTAATAGCTAGCACAGATACGCAGTATTTT.

The chain has TRBV19 and TRBJ2-7, with 9 positions matching TRBD1. The CDR3 is made up of 14 amino acids. The V gene end was trimmed by 1 base and the J gene end by 6 bases; junction bases not matched to a gene: 4. Germline lookup yields CDR1 LNHDA and CDR2 SQIVND (reference sequence). In nucleotides, the CDR3 is TGTGCCAGTAGTATAGCCGAGGGACAGGGCGAGCAGTACTTC. It encodes CASSIAEGQGEQYF.

The chain carries TRBV30 and TRBJ1-2, with a tentative D call TRBD1 (5 bases). The CDR3 is 12 amino acids. CDR1 and CDR2 (germline): GTSNPN, SVGIG (reference sequence). The germline V and J ends were trimmed by 4 bases and 7 bases, with 13 bases remaining between them. DNA for the CDR3: TGTGCCTGGAAACGAGGGGCGCTTGGCTACACCTTC. Translated: CAWKRGALGYTF.

CDR3 nucleotides: TGTGCCAGTAGTATTGGGAGACAGGGGGCTTCTGGGTCCTACGAGCAGTACTTC. This encodes CASSIGRQGASGSYEQYF. This sequence joins TRBV19 and TRBJ2-7; 10 bases map to TRBD1. V trimming: 3 bases; J trimming: 1 base; junction bases outside the gene matches: 12. This CDR3 is 18 amino acids long. The germline V gene encodes CDR1 LNHDA and CDR2 SQIVND (reference sequence). Looking up the rest from reference TRBV19 and TRBJ2-7 gives the full variable domain: DGGITQSPKYLFRKEGQNVTLSCEQNLNHDAMYWYRQDPGQGLRLIYYSQIVNDFQKGDIAEGYSVSREKKESFPLTVTSAQKNPTAFYLCASSIGRQGASGSYEQYFGPGTRLTVT.

V and J are TRBV7-2 and TRBJ1-1; no clear D. The CDR3 loop spans 14 amino acids. The germline gives CDR1 SGHTA, CDR2 FQGNSA. The V end lost 5 bases, the J end lost 3 bases, and 13 bases lay between the germline ends. The CDR3 sequence is CASSPGSGYTEAFF. Written as DNA, the CDR3 is TGTGCCAGCAGCCCAGGTTCGGGGTACACTGAAGCTTTCTTT. Full variable domain (missing parts from reference TRBV7-2 and TRBJ1-1): GAGVSQSPSNKVTEKGKDVELRCDPISGHTALYWYRQSLGQGLEFLIYFQGNSAPDKSGLPSDRFSAERTGGSVSTLTIQRTQQEDSAVYLCASSPGSGYTEAFFGQGTRLTVV.

V is TRBV14 and J is TRBJ1-2; D gene unclear. V lost 7 bases to trimming and J lost 2 bases, with 11 bases between them. The germline V gene has CDR1 SGHDN and CDR2 FVKESK. The CDR3 sequence is 13 residues long. Here the CDR3 DNA reads TGTGCCAGCACCAGGACCGCGAACTATGGCTACACCTTC. It translates to CASTRTANYGYTF.

This clone has more than one count but fewer than ten. CDR3 DNA: TGTGCCAGCAGCTTGGGCCACGGAAACACCATATATTTT. This encodes CASSLGHGNTIYF. This chain links TRBV5-6 with TRBJ1-3; no clear D gene. The ends were cut back, 0 bases at V and 4 bases at J, with 5 bases in the middle. The V gene's germline CDR1 is SGHDT and CDR2 YYEEEE. There are 13 residues in the CDR3.

The rearrangement uses TRBV6-5 and TRBJ1-5; tentative D call: TRBD1 (5 bases). The V end lost 6 bases, the J end lost 1 base, and 13 bases lay between the germline ends. The germline gives CDR1 MNHEY, CDR2 SVGAGI. CDR3 length equals 15 residues. The CDR3 is CASSLSAGSNQPQHF. CDR3 sequence (DNA): TGTGCCAGCAGCCTTTCGGCAGGGAGCAATCAGCCCCAGCATTTT.

The chain has TRBV4-1 and TRBJ1-5; TRBD1 matches at 7 bases. The CDR3 runs to 19 residues. J gave up 7 bases and V 0 bases, and 18 bases lay outside the gene matches. CDR1 MGHRA and CDR2 YSYEKL come from the germline V gene. The CDR3 protein is CASSQDSLQGLISQQPQHF. The DNA for the CDR3 is TGCGCCAGCAGCCAAGATTCCCTACAGGGGCTAATCTCCCAGCAGCCCCAGCATTTT.

This sequence joins TRBV9 and TRBJ2-7; 12 nucleotides agree with TRBD1. Germline trimming cut 2 bases from V and 6 bases from J; bases unmatched to any gene: 3. The CDR3 is made up of 14 amino acids. Germline CDR1 and CDR2: SGDLS and YYNGEE. The CDR3: CASSVGQGASEQYF. The CDR3 DNA sequence: TGTGCCAGCAGCGTGGGACAGGGGGCTTCCGAGCAGTACTTC.

This sequence joins TRBV3-1 (or the pseudogene TRBV3-2) and TRBJ1-1; D uncertain. Germline V gene data show CDR1 as LGHDT and CDR2 as YNNKEL (reference sequence). V lost 4 bases and J lost 2, with 14 bases in between. This CDR3 spans 15 amino acids. CDR3 sequence reads: CASSPREQINTEAFF. DNA of the CDR3: TGTGCCAGCAGCCCAAGGGAACAGATAAACACTGAAGCTTTCTTT.

This clone has a handful of counts. The rearrangement links TRBV29-1 to TRBJ1-1; D remains ambiguous. From germline, CDR1 is SQVTM and CDR2 ANQGSEA. This CDR3 is 13 amino acids long. Trimming removed 7 bases at V and 0 bases at J, with 12 bases between. The CDR3 DNA reads as TGCAGCGCTGGATCGGGCTTGAACACTGAAGCTTTCTTT. It codes for CSAGSGLNTEAFF.

This clone appeared once. This chain uses TRBV18 with TRBJ2-1, with 8 positions matching TRBD1. Germline CDR1 KGHSH, CDR2 LQKENI. Losses at the gene ends were 8 bases for V and 6 bases for J; bases not matched to a gene: 6. This CDR3 is built from 13 residues. CDR3 bases: TGTGCCAGCCAAAGACAGGGGCGCAATGAGCAGTTCTTC. This translates into CASQRQGRNEQFF. The whole variable domain, remainder taken from reference TRBV18 and TRBJ2-1, is NAGVMQNPRHLVRRRGQEARLRCSPMKGHSHVYWYRQLPEEGLKFMVYLQKENIIDESGMPKERFSAEFPKEGPSILRIQQVVRGDSAAYFCASQRQGRNEQFFGPGTRLTVL.

This CDR3 reads CASSPGGGDNQPQHF. The CDR3 DNA sequence: TGTGCCAGCAGCCCGGGGGGGGGAGACAATCAGCCCCAGCATTTT. The rearrangement joins TRBV6-5 to TRBJ1-5; possibly TRBD1 for D (5 bases). In germline, CDR1 is MNHEY, CDR2 SVGAGI. The CDR3 is made up of 15 amino acids. The germline V and J ends were trimmed by 6 bases and 3 bases, with 15 bases remaining between them.